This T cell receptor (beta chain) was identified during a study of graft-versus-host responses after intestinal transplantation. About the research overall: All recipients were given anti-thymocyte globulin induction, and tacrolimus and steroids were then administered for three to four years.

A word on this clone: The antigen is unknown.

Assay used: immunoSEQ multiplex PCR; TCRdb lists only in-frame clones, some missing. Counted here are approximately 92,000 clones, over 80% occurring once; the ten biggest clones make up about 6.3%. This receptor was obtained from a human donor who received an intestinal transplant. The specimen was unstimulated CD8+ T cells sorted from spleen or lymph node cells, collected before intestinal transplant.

The CDR3: CASSPQVGVSRPQHF. Here the CDR3 DNA reads TGTGCCAGCAGCCCCCAGGTTGGGGTCTCTAGGCCCCAGCATTTT. The chain combines TRBV7-3 with TRBJ1-5; D ambiguous. The CDR3 is made up of 15 amino acids. In germline, CDR1 is SGHTA, CDR2 FQGTGA. The ends were cut back, 5 bases at V and 9 bases at J, with 20 bases in the middle.